The rows below give T cell receptor beta chains drawn from one sample of a study of Ad26.COV2.S vaccination and SARS-CoV-2 variants. TCRdb's table, derived via immunoSEQ multiplex PCR, lists solely in-frame clones and lacks some. The profile covers more than 400,000 clones, with less than 95% appearing a single time and around 4.5% taken by the ten largest. The sample here was peripheral blood, taken in a trial of Ad26.COV2.S vaccine versus placebo. Receptor source: a person aged 18-65 years who received the Ad26.COV2.S COVID-19 vaccine or a placebo. Each CDR3 is given with its conserved first and last residue. D genes are given only for firm matches. Size is stated for part of the rows, as once, few or many counts, or as a class when the clone is expanded.

CDR3	DNA	length	size	J	V	D
CASSLATLTSGRALDEQFF	TGTGCCAGCAGCTTAGCGACCCTGACTAGCGGGAGGGCCCTAGATGAGCAGTTCTTC	19	.	TRBJ2-1	TRBV7-2	TRBD2
CASSLVAVQETQYF	TGTGCCAGCAGCTTAGTAGCGGTCCAAGAGACCCAGTACTTC	14	.	TRBJ2-5	TRBV7-2	.
CASSSPGQGADSPLHF	TGTGCCAGCAGCTCTCCGGGACAGGGGGCAGATTCACCCCTCCACTTT	16	.	TRBJ1-6	TRBV9	TRBD1
CASNLGGNEQFF	TGCGCCAGCAACCTAGGGGGCAATGAGCAGTTCTTC	12	.	TRBJ2-1	TRBV5-1	.
CASSLMGGPNEKLFF	TGTGCCAGCAGTTTAATGGGGGGCCCTAATGAAAAACTGTTTTTT	15	.	TRBJ1-4	TRBV28	.
CASSYSSRGSGTGELFF	TGTGCCAGCAGTTACTCTAGTCGCGGGAGCGGGACCGGGGAGCTGTTTTTT	17	.	TRBJ2-2	TRBV6-2/TRBV6-3	TRBD2
CASSLRGVGRDTQYF	TGCGCCAGCAGCCTCCGCGGTGTGGGCCGCGATACGCAGTATTTT	15	.	TRBJ2-3	TRBV5-1	.
CASIQQGAPTEAFF	TGTGCCAGCATCCAGCAGGGGGCGCCCACTGAAGCTTTCTTT	14	.	TRBJ1-1	TRBV27	TRBD1
CASSSRVVSGGGQDTQYF	TGTGCCAGCAGCTCCCGGGTTGTGTCGGGAGGGGGACAAGATACGCAGTATTTT	18	.	TRBJ2-3	TRBV7-2	TRBD2
CAISERTTNEKLFF	TGTGCCATCAGTGAAAGGACAACTAATGAAAAACTGTTTTTT	14	.	TRBJ1-4	TRBV10-3	.
CASSNGRTLVGAGNIQYF	.	18	.	TRBJ2-4	TRBV21-1	.
CASSLGYLYGYTF	TGTGCCAGCAGTTTGGGATACCTCTATGGCTACACCTTC	13	.	TRBJ1-2	TRBV12-3/TRBV12-4	.
CAISERGNYGYTF	TGTGCCATCAGTGAGCGGGGGAACTATGGCTACACCTTC	13	.	TRBJ1-2	TRBV10-3	.
CASSTTGGPGNTIYF	TGTGCCAGCAGCACGACAGGGGGTCCTGGAAACACCATATATTTT	15	.	TRBJ1-3	TRBV7-2	TRBD1
CASSLTSNYGYTF	TGTGCCAGCAGTTTGACAAGTAACTATGGCTACACCTTC	13	.	TRBJ1-2	TRBV6-2/TRBV6-3	.
CASSVPGLGAYEQYF	TGCGCCAGCAGCGTCCCGGGACTAGGGGCCTACGAGCAGTACTTC	15	.	TRBJ2-7	TRBV5-1	TRBD2
CASSGTTSGRFYEQYF	TGTGCCAGCAGCGGAACGACTAGCGGGAGGTTCTACGAGCAGTACTTC	16	.	TRBJ2-7	TRBV27	TRBD2
CASSNRDHQETQYF	TGTGCCAGCAGTAACCGGGACCACCAAGAGACCCAGTACTTC	14	.	TRBJ2-5	TRBV28	.
CASRPGRIGNQPQHF	TGTGCCAGCAGACCGGGACGAATAGGCAATCAGCCCCAGCATTTT	15	few	TRBJ1-5	TRBV28	.
CASSLAGGPGTQYF	TGTGCCAGCAGTCTAGCGGGAGGGCCGGGTACGCAGTATTTT	14	.	TRBJ2-3	TRBV7-2	TRBD2
CATSRDGLGRGNQETQYF	TGTGCCACCAGCAGAGATGGGCTCGGGAGAGGGAATCAAGAGACCCAGTACTTC	18	.	TRBJ2-5	TRBV15	.
CASSFTGTRFGEQYF	TGTGCCAGCAGCTTCACCGGGACTAGATTTGGCGAGCAGTACTTC	15	.	TRBJ2-7	TRBV11-2	TRBD2
CASSPSGRADTQYF	TGTGCCAGCAGCCCTAGCGGCAGAGCAGATACGCAGTATTTT	14	.	TRBJ2-3	TRBV3-1/TRBV3-2	TRBD2
CASSIGGARVLLVKETQYF	TGTGCCAGTAGTATTGGCGGTGCGAGGGTTCTCCTTGTAAAAGAGACCCAGTACTTC	19	.	TRBJ2-5	TRBV19	.
CASRGQGTFNQPQHF	TGTGCCAGCAGGGGACAGGGGACTTTTAATCAGCCCCAGCATTTT	15	.	TRBJ1-5	TRBV6-5	TRBD1
CASSEEQETQYF	TGCGCCAGCAGCGAGGAGCAAGAGACCCAGTACTTC	12	.	TRBJ2-5	TRBV10-2	.
CSVERNTEAFF	TGCAGCGTCGAACGGAACACTGAAGCTTTCTTT	11	once	TRBJ1-1	TRBV29-1	.
CASSKNQAGTEAFF	TGTGCCAGCAGTAAGAACCAAGCCGGGACTGAAGCTTTCTTT	14	.	TRBJ1-1	TRBV28	.
CASSPRDRNTEAFF	TGTGCCAGCAGTCCGCGGGACAGAAACACTGAAGCTTTCTTT	14	.	TRBJ1-1	TRBV28	TRBD1
CASSSSGNYNEQYF	TGTGCCAGCAGCTCTTCCGGGAATTACAACGAGCAGTACTTC	14	.	TRBJ2-7	TRBV5-5	.
CASSIGTGVFYEQYF	TGTGCCAGCAGCATCGGAACAGGGGTCTTCTACGAGCAGTACTTC	15	.	TRBJ2-7	TRBV9	TRBD1
CASSVWGRGWDEQFF	TGTGCCAGCAGCGTATGGGGTAGGGGCTGGGATGAGCAGTTCTTC	15	.	TRBJ2-1	TRBV9	.
CASSRGTSTDTQYF	TGTGCCAGCAGCCGTGGGACTAGCACAGATACGCAGTATTTT	14	.	TRBJ2-3	TRBV7-3	.
CASRYGTSGNQETQYF	TGTGCCAGCAGATACGGGACTAGCGGAAACCAAGAGACCCAGTACTTC	16	few	TRBJ2-5	TRBV6-5	TRBD2
CASSFSGSETQYF	TGTGCCAGCAGCTTTAGCGGGAGTGAGACCCAGTACTTC	13	.	TRBJ2-5	TRBV7-8	TRBD2
CSAQGNTEAFF	TGCAGTGCTCAGGGGAACACTGAAGCTTTCTTT	11	.	TRBJ1-1	TRBV20-1	.
CASSSPASGESSYEQYF	TGTGCCAGCAGCTCCCCAGCGAGCGGGGAAAGCTCCTACGAGCAGTACTTC	17	.	TRBJ2-7	TRBV9	TRBD2
CASSLVRSTYEQYF	TGTGCCAGCAGCTTAGTCAGGTCAACCTACGAGCAGTACTTC	14	few	TRBJ2-7	TRBV7-8	.
CASSPGTPDVPTIYF	TGCGCCAGCAGCCCCGGGACTCCGGACGTACCCACCATATATTTT	15	.	TRBJ1-3	TRBV5-1	.
CASTRGGGTDTQYF	TGTGCCAGCACGCGCGGGGGGGGCACAGATACGCAGTATTTT	14	.	TRBJ2-3	TRBV3-1/TRBV3-2	TRBD2
CAIGTTHYNEQFF	TGTGCCATCGGGACTACGCATTACAATGAGCAGTTCTTC	13	.	TRBJ2-1	TRBV28	TRBD2
CASSRGPGIHLYGYTF	TGTGCCAGCAGTAGGGGTCCAGGGATCCATCTATATGGCTACACCTTC	16	once	TRBJ1-2	TRBV11-2	.
CASSYRDKVYGYTF	TGTGCCAGCAGTTACAGGGACAAGGTCTATGGCTACACCTTC	14	.	TRBJ1-2	TRBV6-2/TRBV6-3	.
CASSPEDARETQYF	TGTGCCAGCAGCCCAGAGGACGCACGAGAGACCCAGTACTTC	14	.	TRBJ2-5	TRBV9	.
CASSLPALIANYGYTF	TGTGCCAGCAGTTTACCAGCGCTAATTGCTAACTATGGCTACACCTTC	16	once	TRBJ1-2	TRBV28	.
CASSPGSETQYF	TGTGCCAGCAGCCCAGGGTCCGAGACCCAGTACTTC	12	.	TRBJ2-5	TRBV11-3	.
CASSLTGGLDTQYF	TGTGCCAGCTCCTTAACGGGAGGCCTTGATACGCAGTATTTT	14	.	TRBJ2-3	TRBV18	TRBD2
CASSTHLSGRSYNEQFF	TGTGCCAGCAGTACTCACCTTAGCGGGAGGTCCTACAATGAGCAGTTCTTC	17	.	TRBJ2-1	TRBV27	TRBD2
CAWNPLDSYGYTF	TGTGCCTGGAACCCTCTGGACAGCTATGGCTACACCTTC	13	.	TRBJ1-2	TRBV30	.
CASSEYQDYGYTF	TGCGCCAGCAGCGAATATCAGGACTATGGCTACACCTTC	13	.	TRBJ1-2	TRBV5-1	.
CASSLGRDYNEQFF	TGTGCCAGCAGCTTAGGCCGGGACTACAATGAGCAGTTCTTC	14	.	TRBJ2-1	TRBV13	.
CASSTLTAMNTEAFF	TGTGCCAGCTCAACCTTAACAGCAATGAACACTGAAGCTTTCTTT	15	.	TRBJ1-1	TRBV18	.
CASSPTQGADGRSQETQYF	TGTGCCAGCAGCCCGACACAGGGGGCGGACGGGAGATCCCAAGAGACCCAGTACTTC	19	.	TRBJ2-5	TRBV7-9	TRBD1
CASSPPGGRDNEQFF	TGTGCCAGCAGCCCCCCTGGCGGGAGGGACAATGAGCAGTTCTTC	15	.	TRBJ2-1	TRBV7-9	TRBD2